The text below deals with one T cell receptor (beta chain). Its antigen target is currently unknown. The input lacks base qualities; no much larger clone sits a single base away. Library preparation employed the immunoSEQ multiplex PCR assay. The original methods were these. To diagnose cytomegalovirus status from the catalog of TCR beta chain sequences, a statistical classification framework was built. In TCRdb, the immuneACCESS table is reduced to in-frame sequences with V and J assigned. These tables do not hold every clone; where another copy was compared, an unresolved V gene accounts for under half, and the others remain unexplained. V and J calls and clone size follow that table, whereas D and trimming were derived from the DNA. The sample has over 150,000 clones on record, about 89% of them singletons. The ten largest clones take up around 3.1% of the sample. The donors were included in the validation cohort of over a hundred subjects, a group kept apart from the approximately 700-subject first cohort.

V is reduced by 7 bases and J by 5 bases, leaving a spacing of 14 bases between them. The germline V gene (reference sequence) specifies LNHNV as CDR1 and YYDKDF as CDR2. The CDR3 measures 14 amino acids from cysteine to phenylalanine. CDR3 DNA only is kept here, 42 bases in frame from base 1. The data are from a study of cytomegalovirus exposure and HLA in healthy donors (dated by TCRdb to about 2017). With respect to the entire study: The 500 to 700 repertoires of the first cohort and the 120 validation repertoires were produced on the same platform, according to a later analysis. The study was designed to test whether signatures of past pathogen exposure could be identified by cataloging public T cell receptors. In addition to the first cohort of about 650 subjects, a separate validation cohort of approximately 130 different subjects was used. To predict cytomegalovirus infection status, the study brought together high-throughput TCR immunosequencing, statistical association of individual TCRs with disease status, and machine learning.

General study outcomes and caveats: A few of the identified cytomegalovirus-associated TCR beta chains were confirmed in vitro to be specific for cytomegalovirus antigens. The classifier was reported to diagnose cytomegalovirus status with high specificity and sensitivity in both the original cohort and the validation cohort. In the study, some 160 TCR beta chains were listed as associated with cytomegalovirus. All 120 or so repertoires were used to score co-occurrence in the validation cohort in a later analysis, because that analysis had no HLA typing for the cohort. Of the cluster scores, approximately 95% were above 0 in a later analysis, which found that TCRs clustered in the first cohort also tended to co-occur in the 120 validation repertoires. It was suggested by the authors that the approach could potentially be generalized to other disease states and immunological phenotypes. While some public TCRs were present in many individuals, most TCR sequences turned up only very rarely across donors.

In this chain, TRBV15 is recombined with TRBJ1-4, with the D segment identity uncertain. Sequencing input: PBMCs. This clonotype was obtained from a young woman in good health and CMV-seropositive. The nucleotides are TGTGCCACCACGCCAGGTAGCGTGAATGAAAAACTGTTTTTT. Its protein is CATTPGSVNEKLFF.